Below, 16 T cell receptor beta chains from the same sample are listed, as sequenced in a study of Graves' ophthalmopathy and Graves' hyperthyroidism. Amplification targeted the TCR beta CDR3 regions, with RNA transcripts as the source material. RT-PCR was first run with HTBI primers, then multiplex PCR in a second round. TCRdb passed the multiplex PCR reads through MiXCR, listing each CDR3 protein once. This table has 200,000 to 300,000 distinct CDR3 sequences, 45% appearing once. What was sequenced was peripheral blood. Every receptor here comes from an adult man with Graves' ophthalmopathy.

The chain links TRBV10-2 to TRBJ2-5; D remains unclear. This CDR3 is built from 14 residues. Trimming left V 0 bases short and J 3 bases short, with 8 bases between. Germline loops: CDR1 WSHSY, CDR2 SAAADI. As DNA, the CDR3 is TGCGCCAGCAGTGAGTCGTGGGCCGAAGAGACCCAGTACTTC. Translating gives CASSESWAEETQYF.

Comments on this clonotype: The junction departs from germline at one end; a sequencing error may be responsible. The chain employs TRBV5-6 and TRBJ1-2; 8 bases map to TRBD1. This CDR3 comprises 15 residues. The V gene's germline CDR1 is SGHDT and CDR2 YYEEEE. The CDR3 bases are TGTGCCAGCAGCAGTACAGGGGGAGGTGTCTATGGCTGCACCTTC. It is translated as CASSSTGGGVYGCTF.

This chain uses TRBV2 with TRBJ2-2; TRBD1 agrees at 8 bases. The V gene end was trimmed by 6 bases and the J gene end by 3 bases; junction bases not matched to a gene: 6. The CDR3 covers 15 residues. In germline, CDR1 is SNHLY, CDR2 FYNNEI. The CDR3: CASSYGQGDTGELFF. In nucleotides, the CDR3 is TGTGCCAGCAGCTACGGACAGGGCGACACCGGGGAGCTGTTTTTT.

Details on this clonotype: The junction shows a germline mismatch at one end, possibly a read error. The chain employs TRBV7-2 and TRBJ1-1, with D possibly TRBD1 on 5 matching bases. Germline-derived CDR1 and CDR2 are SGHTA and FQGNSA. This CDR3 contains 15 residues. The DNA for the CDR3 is TGTGCCAGCAGCGAACCCCAGGGAGTGAACACTGGAGCTTTCTTT. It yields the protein CASSEPQGVNTGAFF.

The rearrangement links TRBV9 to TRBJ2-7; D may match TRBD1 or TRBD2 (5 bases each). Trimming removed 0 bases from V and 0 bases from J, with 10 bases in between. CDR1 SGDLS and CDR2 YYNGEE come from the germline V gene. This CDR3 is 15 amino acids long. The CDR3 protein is CASSVGDGSSYEQYF. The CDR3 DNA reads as TGTGCCAGCAGCGTAGGGGACGGAAGCTCCTACGAGCAGTACTTC.

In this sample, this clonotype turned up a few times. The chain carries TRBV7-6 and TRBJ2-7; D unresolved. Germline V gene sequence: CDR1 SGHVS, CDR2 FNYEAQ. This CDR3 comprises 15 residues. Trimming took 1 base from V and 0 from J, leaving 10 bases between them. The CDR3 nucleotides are TGTGCCAGCAGCTTAGATCCGAGGACCTCCTACGAGCAGTACTTC. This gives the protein CASSLDPRTSYEQYF. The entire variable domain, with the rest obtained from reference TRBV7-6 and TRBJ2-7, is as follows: GAGVSQSPRYKVTKRGQDVALRCDPISGHVSLYWYRQALGQGPEFLTYFNYEAQQDKSGLPNDRFSAERPEGSISTLTIQRTEQRDSAMYRCASSLDPRTSYEQYFGPGTRLTVT.

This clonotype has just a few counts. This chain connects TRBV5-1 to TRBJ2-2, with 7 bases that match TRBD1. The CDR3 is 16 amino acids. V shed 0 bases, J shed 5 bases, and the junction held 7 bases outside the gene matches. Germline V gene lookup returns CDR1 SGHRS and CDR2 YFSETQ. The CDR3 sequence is CASSLAGRGQTGELFF. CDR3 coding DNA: TGCGCCAGCAGCTTGGCCGGAAGGGGGCAGACCGGGGAGCTGTTTTTT.

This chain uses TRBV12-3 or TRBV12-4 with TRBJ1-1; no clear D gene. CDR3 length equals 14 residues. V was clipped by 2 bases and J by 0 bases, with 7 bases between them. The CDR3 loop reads CASSLFQVNTEAFF. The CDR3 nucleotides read TGTGCCAGCAGTTTATTTCAAGTGAACACTGAAGCTTTCTTT.

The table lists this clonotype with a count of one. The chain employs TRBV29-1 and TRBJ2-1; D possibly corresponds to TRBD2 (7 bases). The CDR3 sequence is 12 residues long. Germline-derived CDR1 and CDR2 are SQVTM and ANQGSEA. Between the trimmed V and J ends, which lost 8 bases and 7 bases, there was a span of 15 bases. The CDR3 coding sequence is TGCAGCTGTCGGGGGGCGGATAATGAGCAGTTCTTC. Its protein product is CSCRGADNEQFF.

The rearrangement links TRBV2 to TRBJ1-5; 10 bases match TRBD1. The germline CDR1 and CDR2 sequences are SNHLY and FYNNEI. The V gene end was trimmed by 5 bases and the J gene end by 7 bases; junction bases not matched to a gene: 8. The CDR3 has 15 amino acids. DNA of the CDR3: TGTGCCAGCAGTTCGGGACAGGGGTTCGGGCAGCCCCAGCATTTT. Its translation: CASSSGQGFGQPQHF. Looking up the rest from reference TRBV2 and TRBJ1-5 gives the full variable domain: EPEVTQTPSHQVTQMGQEVILRCVPISNHLYFYWYRQILGQKVEFLVSFYNNEISEKSEIFDDQFSVERPDGSNFTLKIRSTKLEDSAMYFCASSSGQGFGQPQHFGDGTRLSIL.

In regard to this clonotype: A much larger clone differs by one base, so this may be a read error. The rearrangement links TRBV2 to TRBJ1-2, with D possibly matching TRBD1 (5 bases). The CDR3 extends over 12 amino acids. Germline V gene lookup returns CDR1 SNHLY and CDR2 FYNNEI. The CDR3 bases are TGTGCCAGCGCGAGGGGCAACTATGGCTGCACCTTC. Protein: CASARGNYGCTF. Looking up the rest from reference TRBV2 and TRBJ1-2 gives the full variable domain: EPEVTQTPSHQVTQMGQEVILRCVPISNHLYFYWYRQILGQKVEFLVSFYNNEISEKSEIFDDQFSVERPDGSNFTLKIRSTKLEDSAMYFCASARGNYGCTFGSGTRLTVV.

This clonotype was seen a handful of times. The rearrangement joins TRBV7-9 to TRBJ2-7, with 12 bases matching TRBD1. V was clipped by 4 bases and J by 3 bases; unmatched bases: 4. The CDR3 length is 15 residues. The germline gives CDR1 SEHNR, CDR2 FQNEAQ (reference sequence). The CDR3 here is CASSSGQGADYEQYF. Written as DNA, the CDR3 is TGTGCCAGCAGCTCGGGACAGGGGGCGGACTACGAGCAGTACTTC.

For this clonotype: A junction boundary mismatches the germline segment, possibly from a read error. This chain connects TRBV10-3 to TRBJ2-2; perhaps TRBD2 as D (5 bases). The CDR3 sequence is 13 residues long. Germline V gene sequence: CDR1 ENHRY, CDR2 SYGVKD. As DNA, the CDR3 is TGTGCCAGCAGTTCCACCCGGGGCGGGGAGCTGTTTTTT. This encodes CASSSTRGGELFF.

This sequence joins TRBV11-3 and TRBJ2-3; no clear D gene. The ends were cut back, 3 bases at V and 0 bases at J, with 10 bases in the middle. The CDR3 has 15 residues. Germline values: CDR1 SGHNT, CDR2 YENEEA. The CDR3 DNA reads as TGTGCCAGCAGCTTTACAGACATAAGCACAGATACGCAGTATTTT. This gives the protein CASSFTDISTDTQYF.

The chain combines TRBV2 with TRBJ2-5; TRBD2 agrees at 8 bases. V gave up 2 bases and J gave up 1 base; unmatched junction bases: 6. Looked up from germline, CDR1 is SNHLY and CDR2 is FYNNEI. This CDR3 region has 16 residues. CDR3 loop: CASSELLAEAQETQYF. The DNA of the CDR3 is TGTGCCAGCAGTGAATTACTAGCGGAGGCCCAAGAGACCCAGTACTTC.

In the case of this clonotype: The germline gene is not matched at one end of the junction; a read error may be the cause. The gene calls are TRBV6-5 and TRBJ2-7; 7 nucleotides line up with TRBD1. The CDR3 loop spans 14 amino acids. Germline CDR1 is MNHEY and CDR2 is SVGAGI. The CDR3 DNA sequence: TGCGCCAGCATTTCGCCGACAGGGCGCCACGAGCAGTACTTC. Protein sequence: CASISPTGRHEQYF.